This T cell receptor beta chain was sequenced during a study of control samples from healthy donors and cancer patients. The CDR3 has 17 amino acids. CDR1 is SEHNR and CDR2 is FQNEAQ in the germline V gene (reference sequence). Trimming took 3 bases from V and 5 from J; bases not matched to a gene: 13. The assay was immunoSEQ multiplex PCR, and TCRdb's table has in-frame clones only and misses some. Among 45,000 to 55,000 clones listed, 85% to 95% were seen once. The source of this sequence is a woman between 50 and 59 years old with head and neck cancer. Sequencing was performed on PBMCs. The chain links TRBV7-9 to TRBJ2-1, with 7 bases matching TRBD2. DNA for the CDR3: TGTGCCAGCAGCTTGCCCACGGGGCGGGAGTTCAACAATGAGCAGTTCTTC. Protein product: CASSLPTGREFNNEQFF.